Detailed here is one T cell receptor beta chain. This clonotype showed up just a few times. The antigen it binds to is not known. No base qualities exist here, and no much larger clone lies one base off it. The entry originates in a study of T cells after yellow fever vaccination (dated by TCRdb to the late 2010s). As for the study more broadly: The SMART-Seq v4 Ultra Low Input RNA kit was used to prepare libraries from fractions with low cell numbers. To follow T-cell clones before and after primary and booster YFV17D yellow fever vaccination, bulk TCR alpha and beta repertoires were sequenced over time. Two healthy male donors made up the cohort, one aged 18 to 30 years and the other aged 30 to 39 years. Blood was collected at multiple timepoints before and after primary and secondary immunization, and bulk PBMC replicates and cell subsets were isolated.

The treatment or condition label, as the study defines it: live attenuated yellow fever vaccine strain. A standard Ficoll-Paque protocol was used to isolate PBMCs from peripheral blood. Dynabeads CD4 and CD8 positive selection kits were used to isolate CD4 and CD8 T-cell fractions. TriZol was used to extract RNA from bulk PBMCs, CD4 and CD8 fractions, and dextramer-positive and dextramer-negative fractions. Reads for this sample came from an Illumina NovaSeq 6000. TCR cDNA was synthesized by 5'RACE template switching, through which a universal primer site and unique molecular identifiers were introduced. cDNA synthesis was primed from both the TCR alpha and TCR beta constant segments. Library amplification involved two PCR steps, and the second step added sample barcodes and sequencing adapters. Sequencing of the libraries was done on either Illumina HiSeq 2500 (2x100 bp) or NovaSeq (2x150 bp). The authors' pipeline ran thus. Reads were demultiplexed and collapsed into UMI consensus sequences with MIGEC, and V(D)J alignment was performed with MiXCR. Vaccine-responding clonotypes were defined with edgeR using replicate PBMC samples, requiring FDR below 0.01 and a log2 fold change above 5 up to day 15. Each bulk clonotype received a CD4 or CD8 identity based on whether the sequenced CD4 or CD8 repertoire contained that clonotype at higher abundance. TCRdb handled the public reads itself, with Q25 trimming in fastp and clone calling in MiXCR, and kept productive beta chains. For every CDR3 protein sequence, its rows merge into one entry that carries the most common genes and DNA. TCRdb's processing, not the study's, gives the V and J calls here. In all, the sample holds about 260,000 distinct CDR3 sequences, and roughly 4.8% of those were seen once. The top ten constitute 3% to 4% of the sample.

What the study reported, not specific to this receptor: Because only a couple of donors were included in the study, the extent to which the findings can be generalized is limited. A small share of clonotypes occurred in both CD4 and CD8 compartments, likely arising from convergent recombination. Compared with the primary T-cell response, the secondary T-cell response was faster but weaker, reaching its peak on day 5 rather than on day 15. After the booster, most of the clones that had expanded following primary vaccination were detected again (just under 97% of CD4 and around 90% of CD8), which suggests that memory was broadly maintained. Computational filtering was required because FACS-sorted repertoires could contain abundant contaminating clonotypes from the bulk population.

The material was CD4+ T cells sorted from PBMCs, obtained on the day of the yellow fever booster vaccination. The sequence derives from a man between 18 and 29 years old who received the YFV17D yellow fever vaccine.

The nucleotides are TGTGCCAGTAGTCCAGGGACTAGCGGGGGGATCCTCAGGTATACGCAGTATTTT. Translated, it reads CASSPGTSGGILRYTQYF. The chain employs TRBV19 and TRBJ2-3, with 15 junctional bases fitting TRBD2. Trimming takes 5 bases off V and 7 bases off J; junction bases not matched to a gene: 13. From the germline V gene (reference sequence), CDR1 is LNHDA and CDR2 is SQIVND. The CDR3 measures 18 amino acids from cysteine to phenylalanine. Only the CDR3 DNA is retained, 54 bases long and in frame from the first base.